The clone carrying this TCR beta chain was counted a few times. This specimen comes from a study of T cell repertoires in cytomegalovirus infection. Each CDR3 protein is one row after TCRdb ran MiXCR on the reads. The sample has some 300,000 distinct CDR3 sequences, around 10% seen once; the top ten hold around 2.5%. The sequence derives from a human donor in good health (CMV status not recorded). Some clones in this sample may be carry-over from other donors' samples. Specimen: PBMCs.

The CDR3 DNA follows: TGTGCCAGCAAGACGGGGGCGAACACCGGGGAGCTGTTTTTT. Its translation: CASKTGANTGELFF. V gene TRBV3-1 combines with J gene TRBJ2-2; the D gene is possibly TRBD2 (6 bases). The CDR3 consists of 14 residues. The V gene's germline CDR1 is LGHDT and CDR2 YNNKEL (reference sequence). V lost 7 bases and J 0 bases, leaving 9 bases between the germline ends.